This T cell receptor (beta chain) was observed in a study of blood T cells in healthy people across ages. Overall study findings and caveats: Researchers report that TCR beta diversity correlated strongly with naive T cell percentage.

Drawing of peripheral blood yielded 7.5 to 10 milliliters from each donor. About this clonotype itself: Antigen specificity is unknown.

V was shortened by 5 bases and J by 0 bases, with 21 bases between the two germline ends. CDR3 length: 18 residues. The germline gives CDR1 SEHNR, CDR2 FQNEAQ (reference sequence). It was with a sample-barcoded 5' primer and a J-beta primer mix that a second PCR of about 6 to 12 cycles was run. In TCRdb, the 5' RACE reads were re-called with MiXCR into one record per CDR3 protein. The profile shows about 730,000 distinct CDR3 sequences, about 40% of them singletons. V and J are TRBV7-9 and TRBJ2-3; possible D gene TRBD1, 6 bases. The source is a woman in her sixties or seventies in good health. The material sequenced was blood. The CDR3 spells CASSQLPGTLTSTDTQYF. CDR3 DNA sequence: TGTGCCAGCAGCCAACTGCCAGGGACACTCACCAGCACAGATACGCAGTATTTT.